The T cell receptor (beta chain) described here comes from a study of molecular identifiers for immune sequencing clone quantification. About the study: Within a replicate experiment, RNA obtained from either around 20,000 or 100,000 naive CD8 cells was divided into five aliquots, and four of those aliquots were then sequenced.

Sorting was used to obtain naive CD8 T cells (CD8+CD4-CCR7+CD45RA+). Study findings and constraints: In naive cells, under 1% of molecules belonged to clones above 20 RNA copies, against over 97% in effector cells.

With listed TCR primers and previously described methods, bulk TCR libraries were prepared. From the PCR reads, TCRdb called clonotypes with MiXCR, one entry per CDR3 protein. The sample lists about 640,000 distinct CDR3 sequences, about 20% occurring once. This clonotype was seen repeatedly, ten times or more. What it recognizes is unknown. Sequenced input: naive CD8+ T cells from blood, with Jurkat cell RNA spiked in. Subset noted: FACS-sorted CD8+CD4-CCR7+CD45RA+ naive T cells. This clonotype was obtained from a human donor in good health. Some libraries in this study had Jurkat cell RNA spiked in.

As DNA, the CDR3 is TGTGCCAGCAGCTTACAGGGAATTGGAGCCAAAAACATTCAGTACTTC. Its protein product is CASSLQGIGAKNIQYF. This chain uses TRBV7-8 with TRBJ2-4, with a weak D call TRBD1 (5 bases). CDR3 length: 16 residues. CDR1 and CDR2 from the germline V gene are SGHVS and FQNEAQ. V was clipped by 2 bases and J by 0 bases, with 11 bases between them.